The 5 T cell receptor beta chains below were found in one sample sequenced in a study of blood T cell repertoires in COVID-19. TCRdb's copy holds only in-frame clones and misses some; the assay was immunoSEQ multiplex PCR. The sample holds roughly 76,000 clones, 75% seen once. The sample taken for sequencing was peripheral blood. These receptors originate from a man between 65 and 85 years old with acute or convalescent COVID-19.

This chain's CDR3 is CASSARGANEKLFF. As DNA, the CDR3 is TGTGCCAGCAGCGCCCGGGGTGCTAATGAAAAACTGTTTTTT. The rearrangement links TRBV3-1 (or the pseudogene TRBV3-2) to TRBJ1-4; no clear D. The V end lost 5 bases, the J end lost 3 bases, and 10 bases lay between the germline ends. The CDR3 spans 14 residues. CDR1 and CDR2 (germline): LGHDT, YNNKEL (reference sequence).

As DNA, the CDR3 is TGTGCCAGCAGTGATTGGGACAGGGGGAACACTGAAGCTTTCTTT. This codes for CASSDWDRGNTEAFF. The V call is TRBV6-1, the J call TRBJ1-1; 10 bases fit TRBD1. This CDR3 spans 15 amino acids. The ends lost 3 bases at V and 1 base at J; junction bases unmatched: 2. Germline V gene lookup returns CDR1 MNHNS and CDR2 SASEGT.

The count of this clone is one. V gene TRBV6-1 combines with J gene TRBJ2-5, with a possible D match to TRBD2 (6 bases). CDR3 length equals 14 residues. The germline CDR1 and CDR2 sequences are MNHNS and SASEGT. V was cut by 0 bases and J by 5 bases, with 10 bases left in between. The CDR3 DNA reads TGTGCCAGCAGTGAAGCTGTCCGGGGGGAGACCCAGTACTTC. Its protein is CASSEAVRGETQYF.

The chain uses TRBV10-3 and TRBJ2-7, with D maybe TRBD2 (5 bases). The CDR3 consists of 16 residues. Germline V gene lookup returns CDR1 ENHRY and CDR2 SYGVKD. V lost 0 bases, J lost 0 bases, and 12 bases lay in between. CDR3 nucleotide sequence: TGTGCCATCAGTGAGTCGAGGGCTAGTCGCTCCTACGAGCAGTACTTC. This sequence encodes CAISESRASRSYEQYF.

This clone was seen only a few times. The chain employs TRBV5-4 and TRBJ2-3; 9 nucleotides agree with TRBD2. Trimming removed 4 bases from V and 3 bases from J; junction bases left unmatched: 3. The CDR3 sequence is 14 residues long. Germline V gene data show CDR1 as SGHNT and CDR2 as YYREEE (reference sequence). The CDR3 is CASSVTSGTDTQYF. The CDR3 nucleotides read TGTGCCAGCAGCGTTACTAGCGGGACAGATACGCAGTATTTT.